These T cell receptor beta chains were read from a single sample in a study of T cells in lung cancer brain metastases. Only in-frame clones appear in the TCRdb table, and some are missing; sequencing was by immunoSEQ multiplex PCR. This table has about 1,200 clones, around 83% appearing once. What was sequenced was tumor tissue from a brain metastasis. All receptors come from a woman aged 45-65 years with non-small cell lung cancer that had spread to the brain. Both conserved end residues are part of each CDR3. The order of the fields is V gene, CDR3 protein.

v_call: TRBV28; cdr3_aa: CASSRTAGTQYF
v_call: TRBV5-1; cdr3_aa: CASSLANEQFF
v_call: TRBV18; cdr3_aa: CASSPAGAGNEQFF
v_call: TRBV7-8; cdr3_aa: CASSLRGVVTEAFF
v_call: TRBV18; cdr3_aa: CASSAKFRDRDTEAFF
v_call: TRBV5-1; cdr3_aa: CASSLQGREQYF
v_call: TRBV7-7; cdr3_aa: CASSLGLAGGETQYF
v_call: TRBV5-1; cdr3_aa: CASSPLRRGKRTDTQYF
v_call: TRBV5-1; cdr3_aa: CASSAYGGLNTEAFF
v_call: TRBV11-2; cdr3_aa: CASSWGTVNEQFF
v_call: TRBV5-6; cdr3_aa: CASSFGISNQPQHF
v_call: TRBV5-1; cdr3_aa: CASSLSYSGRAPDTQYF
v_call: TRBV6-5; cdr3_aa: CASGEETQYF
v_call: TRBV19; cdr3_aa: CASSIVSGQGRETQYF
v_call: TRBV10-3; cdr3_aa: CAISGLSGQGNTEAFF
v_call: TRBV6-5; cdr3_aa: CASSYSRWGNTEAFF
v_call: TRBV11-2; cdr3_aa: CASSSILGLEQYF
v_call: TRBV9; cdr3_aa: CASSRGLAAETQYF
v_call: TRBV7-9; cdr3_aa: CASSLSYGFRAEAFF
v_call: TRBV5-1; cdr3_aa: CATFTGGVVSTEAFF
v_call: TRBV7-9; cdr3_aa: CASSLVRVGAFF
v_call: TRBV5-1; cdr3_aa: CASSLDGDYIDTQYF
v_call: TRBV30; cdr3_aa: CAWSLRGQGAYNSPLHF
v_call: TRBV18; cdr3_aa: CASSHTSGDRNEQFF
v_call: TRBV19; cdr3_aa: CASRDRTNTGELFF
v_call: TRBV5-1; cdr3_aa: CVSSPGISEPYEQYF
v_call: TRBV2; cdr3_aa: CASLAATENTEELFF
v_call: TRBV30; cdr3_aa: CAWSVWTYGYTF
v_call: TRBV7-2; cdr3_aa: CASSRRDRGVGYTF
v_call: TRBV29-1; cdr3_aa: CSVELGEQYF
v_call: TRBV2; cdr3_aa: CASSPPYNEQFF
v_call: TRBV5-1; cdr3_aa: CASSLVELEHEQFF
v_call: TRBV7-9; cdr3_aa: CASSLDRGYTGELFF
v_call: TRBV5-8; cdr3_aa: CASSYTGSYNEQFF
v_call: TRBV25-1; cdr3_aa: CASTHPQETGEGLCGYTF
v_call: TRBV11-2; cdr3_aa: CASSSRLAGPNTGELFF